This T cell receptor beta chain originates from a study of blood T cell repertoires in COVID-19 (dated by TCRdb to about 2020). For the wider study: Samples covering the acute and convalescent phases of COVID-19 were provided by collaborators in the United States, Italy and Spain. Deeply sampled blood TCRbeta repertoires from subjects exposed to, actively infected with, or recovered from COVID-19 were included in the dataset. Where available, HLA class I and class II types were obtained from metadata supplied by the sample provider rather than from assay-based typing. The material from the prospective study consisted of cDNA or gDNA derived from T cells, B-cell-depleted T cells, or PBMCs. The repertoires were released in a freely available public database meant as a resource for research on the immune response to SARS-CoV-2. The samples were drawn from the first 160 participants of the ongoing ImmuneRACE study and from 950 to 1,500 subjects provided by 6 global collaborators. Sample metadata almost always included a de-identified subject ID, COVID-19 status, age in years and sex.

In its sample, this clone was seen a few times. The antigen it binds to is not known. No quality values exist for individual bases; no much larger clone is one base distant. TCRbeta CDR3 regions were amplified from genomic DNA by means of the immunoSEQ Assay, a bias-controlled multiplex PCR. The published analysis was carried out like this. The number of nucleated cells in each sample was estimated from the amplification of reference gene primers within the assay. To quantify the absolute abundance of each unique TCRbeta CDR3 rearrangement, sequence reads were collapsed and filtered. For each sample, productive Simpson clonality was calculated as the square root of Simpson's diversity index across productive rearrangements. TCRdb mirrors the immuneACCESS table, restricted to in-frame sequences. Some clones are absent from its copies; in checked studies, under half trace to an unresolved V gene, and the reason for the others is unknown. Clonal size and the V and J genes are those of that table, whereas D and trimming came from the DNA. The sample contains around 290,000 clones, approximately 87% of them found a single time. 7.8% of the sample is in the top ten clones.

A second Seattle source provided samples from volunteer blood donors who had recovered from COVID-19. Collaborating institutions collected whole blood in K2EDTA tubes following their own protocols. For TCRbeta analysis, collaborators shipped samples as frozen whole blood, isolated PBMCs, or DNA extracted from either of those sample types. Results the study describes overall, beyond this receptor: How much clinical and demographic metadata was included differed by source and by participant, and the metadata was provided uncurated.

The CDR3 spans 14 residues, from the cysteine through the phenylalanine. Solely the CDR3 DNA is kept, with 42 bases framed from the first base. As encoded in the germline V gene, CDR1 is SGHTA while CDR2 is FQGNSA. Trimming takes 6 bases from V and 3 bases from J, and the germline ends sit 15 bases apart. Sequenced sample: peripheral blood. This receptor was obtained from a woman aged 45-60 years who had recovered from COVID-19. Recombination connected TRBV7-2 to TRBJ2-7, with the D segment identity uncertain. The bases are TGTGCCAGCAGTTCTCCCCCACGCTACTACGAGCAGTACTTC. This sequence encodes CASSSPPRYYEQYF.